This T cell receptor beta chain was captured by sequencing in a study of T cell changes during pregnancy in multiple sclerosis. V was clipped by 5 bases and J by 2 bases, with 12 bases between them. The CDR3 runs 15 residues. The germline V gene has CDR1 MGHRA and CDR2 YSYEKL. Assay used: immunoSEQ multiplex PCR; TCRdb lists only in-frame clones, some missing. The table has about 110,000 clones, 90% to 95% seen once. In its sample, this clone was seen once. The material sequenced was peripheral blood, taken in the third trimester of pregnancy. The chain is built from TRBV4-1 and TRBJ2-2; tentatively, D is TRBD1 (6 bases). The sequence was obtained from a female donor with multiple sclerosis, enrolled in a pregnancy study. The CDR3 here is CASSYTTGNTGELFF. CDR3 coding DNA: TGCGCCAGCAGCTACACGACAGGAAACACCGGGGAGCTGTTTTTT.